These 7 T cell receptor beta chains came from one sample sequenced in a study of control samples from healthy donors and cancer patients. Profiling relied on immunoSEQ multiplex PCR, and the TCRdb table lists in-frame clones only, not all of them. The sample has roughly 41,000 clones, roughly 94% seen once. Sequencing was carried out using blood. The receptors shown here come from a man aged 55 to 70 in good health.

The chain combines TRBV19 with TRBJ2-5; unclear D gene. The CDR3 has 12 residues. CDR1 is LNHDA, CDR2 SQIVND, per germline (reference sequence). Trimming pared 10 bases from V and 2 bases from J, leaving 11 bases between. CDR3 in DNA: TGTGCCACCCGTGTTGGACAAGAGACCCAGTACTTC. Protein: CATRVGQETQYF.

The chain has TRBV20-1 and TRBJ2-5; no definite D call. The germline V and J ends were trimmed by 1 base and 8 bases, with 8 bases remaining between them. CDR3 length: 11 amino acids. In germline, CDR1 is DFQATT, CDR2 SNEGSKA (reference sequence). The CDR3 DNA reads TGCAGTGCTAGAGTCAGGAGTACCCAGTACTTC. As protein: CSARVRSTQYF.

The rearrangement joins TRBV27 to TRBJ2-2; the D is unclear. There are 13 residues in the CDR3. The V end lost 3 bases, the J end lost 1 base, and 3 bases lay between the germline ends. Germline CDR1 reads MNHEY; CDR2 reads SMNVEV (reference sequence). The CDR3 sequence is CASSFRNTGELFF. Written as DNA, the CDR3 is TGTGCCAGCAGTTTCAGGAACACCGGGGAGCTGTTTTTT.

The genes are TRBV30 and TRBJ2-7, with a weak D call TRBD1 (6 bases). Germline CDR1 reads GTSNPN; CDR2 reads SVGIG (reference sequence). This CDR3 is 12 amino acids long. V lost 5 bases and J 6 bases, leaving 14 bases between the germline ends. The DNA of the CDR3 is TGTGCCTGGGGGACACGGAGTGGCGAGCAGTACTTC. Its protein is CAWGTRSGEQYF.

The genes are TRBV3-1 (or the pseudogene TRBV3-2) and TRBJ1-1, with D perhaps matching TRBD1 (5 bases). This CDR3 comprises 15 residues. V was trimmed by 0 bases and J by 2 bases, leaving 10 bases between them. Per the germline V gene, CDR1 is LGHDT and CDR2 is YNNKEL (reference sequence). The CDR3 DNA reads TGTGCCAGCAGCCAAGATTCGGGGGGAAACACTGAAGCTTTCTTT. This encodes CASSQDSGGNTEAFF.

The gene calls are TRBV11-3 and TRBJ2-7; D uncertain. From germline, CDR1 is SGHNT and CDR2 YENEEA. This CDR3 comprises 11 residues. V shed 4 bases and J shed 3 bases, with 4 bases lying between them. CDR3 coding DNA: TGTGCCAGCAGCTCCGTCTACGAGCAGTACTTC. Encoded protein: CASSSVYEQYF.

The chain uses TRBV18 and TRBJ2-1; TRBD2 agrees at 7 bases. Germline V gene lookup returns CDR1 KGHSH and CDR2 LQKENI. Losses at the gene ends were 3 bases for V and 4 bases for J; bases not matched to a gene: 3. This CDR3 is 14 amino acids long. The CDR3 here is CASSPQRGYNEQFF. The CDR3 DNA follows: TGTGCCAGCTCACCCCAGCGGGGATACAATGAGCAGTTCTTC.